This T cell receptor (beta chain) emerged from a study of siplizumab effects on memory and regulatory T cells. General study findings and limits: Roughly 75-97% of dividing CD4+ or CD8+ clones were without an attributable naive or memory phenotype.

Concerning this clone: What it recognizes is unknown.

Germline V gene sequence: CDR1 MRHNA, CDR2 SNTAGT. This CDR3 has 13 amino acids. V was shortened by 3 bases and J by 13 bases, with 18 bases between the two germline ends. Repertoires were generated with immunoSEQ multiplex PCR, while TCRdb's copy carries only in-frame clones and drops some. The sample includes 85,000 to 130,000 clones, 80% to 95% of them seen just once. Source material: CD4+ T cells sorted from blood. This rearrangement joins TRBV6-4 to TRBJ1-1; D ambiguous. This clonotype was sampled from a human donor in good health. Some clones in this sample may be carry-over from other donors' samples. The CDR3 sequence: CASSERRPGKVFF. CDR3 sequence (DNA): TGTGCCAGCAGTGAAAGGCGGCCTGGGAAGGTTTTCTTT.